The next 5 T cell receptor beta chains were all read from a single sample in a study of radiation and T cells in renal cell carcinoma. Indicated time point: baseline pretreatment blood. Treatment defined: 15 Gy SBRT to primary tumor, nephrectomy 4 weeks later. Only in-frame clones appear in the TCRdb table, and some are missing; sequencing was by immunoSEQ multiplex PCR. The sample carries about 130,000 clones, roughly 80% recorded once. Sequencing was performed on blood, taken from a patient whose treatment included radiotherapy and nephrectomy. The receptor source for this set is a woman aged 55-70 years with renal cell carcinoma.

The chain has TRBV4-3 and TRBJ2-1; the match to TRBD2 covers 11 bases. The CDR3 consists of 16 residues. Unmatched junction bases numbered 8, after V lost 0 bases and J lost 10 bases. Germline V CDR1 and CDR2: LGHNA, YSLEER. CDR3 residues: CASSQERTSGLGEQFF. The CDR3 coding sequence is TGCGCCAGCAGCCAAGAGAGGACTAGCGGGCTAGGAGAGCAGTTCTTC.

This clone was recorded a few times. The chain combines TRBV19 with TRBJ1-1, with unresolved D. The V gene lost 5 bases and the J gene lost 0 bases, with 7 bases spanning the gap. The CDR3 loop spans 13 amino acids. CDR1 and CDR2 (germline): LNHDA, SQIVND (reference sequence). The CDR3 DNA reads as TGTGCCAGTAGTTACACCTTGAACACTGAAGCTTTCTTT. It yields the protein CASSYTLNTEAFF. The full variable domain, in which reference TRBV19 and TRBJ1-1 provide the parts outside the CDR3, is DGGITQSPKYLFRKEGQNVTLSCEQNLNHDAMYWYRQDPGQGLRLIYYSQIVNDFQKGDIAEGYSVSREKKESFPLTVTSAQKNPTAFYLCASSYTLNTEAFFGQGTRLTVV.

This chain links TRBV6-5 with TRBJ2-7; D uncertain. V lost 1 base and J lost 1, with 14 bases in between. The germline CDR1 and CDR2 sequences are MNHEY and SVGAGI. The CDR3 loop spans 16 amino acids. The CDR3 protein is CASSYFTAQGSYEQYF. In DNA, the CDR3 is TGTGCCAGCAGTTACTTTACGGCACAAGGGTCCTACGAGCAGTACTTC.

The rearrangement uses TRBV5-5 and TRBJ1-5; D unresolved. There are 12 residues in the CDR3. V lost 7 bases and J 0 bases, leaving 5 bases between the germline ends. The germline V gene has CDR1 SGHKS and CDR2 YYEKEE (reference sequence). The CDR3 loop reads CASHNSNQPQHF. The CDR3 nucleotides are TGTGCCAGCCATAATAGCAATCAGCCCCAGCATTTT.

The CDR3 sequence: CASSITVGTEAFF. Written as DNA, the CDR3 is TGTGCCAGCAGTATCACAGTTGGCACTGAAGCTTTCTTT. The chain uses TRBV6-5 and TRBJ1-1; D gene ambiguous. Trimming cost V 5 bases and J 4 bases, with 11 bases left between them. The CDR3 is made up of 13 amino acids. From germline, CDR1 is MNHEY and CDR2 SVGAGI.